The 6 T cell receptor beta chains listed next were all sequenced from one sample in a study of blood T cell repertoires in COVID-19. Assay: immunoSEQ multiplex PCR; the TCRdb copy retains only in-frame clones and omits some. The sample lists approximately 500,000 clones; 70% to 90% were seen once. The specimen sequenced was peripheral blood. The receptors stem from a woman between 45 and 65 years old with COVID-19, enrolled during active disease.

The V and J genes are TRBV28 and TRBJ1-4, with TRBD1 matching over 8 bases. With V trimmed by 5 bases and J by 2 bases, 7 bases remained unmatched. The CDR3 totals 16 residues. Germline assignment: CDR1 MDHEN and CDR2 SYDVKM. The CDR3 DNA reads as TGTGCCAGCAGTGGCAGACAGGGGACGACTAATGAAAAACTGTTTTTT. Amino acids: CASSGRQGTTNEKLFF.

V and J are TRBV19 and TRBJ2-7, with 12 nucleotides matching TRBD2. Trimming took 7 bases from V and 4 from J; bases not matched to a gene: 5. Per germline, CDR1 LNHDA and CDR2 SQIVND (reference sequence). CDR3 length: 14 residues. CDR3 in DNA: TGTGCCAGTACCATGACTAGCGGGGGATACGAGCAGTACTTC. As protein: CASTMTSGGYEQYF.

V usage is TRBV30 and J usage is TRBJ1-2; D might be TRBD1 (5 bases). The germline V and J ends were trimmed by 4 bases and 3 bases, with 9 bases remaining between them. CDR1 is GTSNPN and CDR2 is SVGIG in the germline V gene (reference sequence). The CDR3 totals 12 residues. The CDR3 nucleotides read TGTGCCTGGAATTGGGGGGACTATGGCTACACCTTC. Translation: CAWNWGDYGYTF.

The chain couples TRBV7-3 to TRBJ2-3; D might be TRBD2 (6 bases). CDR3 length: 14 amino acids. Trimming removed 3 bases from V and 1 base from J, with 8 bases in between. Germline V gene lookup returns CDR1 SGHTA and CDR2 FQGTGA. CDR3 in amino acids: CASSFTGGTDTQYF. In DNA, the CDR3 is TGTGCCAGCAGCTTTACGGGAGGCACAGATACGCAGTATTTT.

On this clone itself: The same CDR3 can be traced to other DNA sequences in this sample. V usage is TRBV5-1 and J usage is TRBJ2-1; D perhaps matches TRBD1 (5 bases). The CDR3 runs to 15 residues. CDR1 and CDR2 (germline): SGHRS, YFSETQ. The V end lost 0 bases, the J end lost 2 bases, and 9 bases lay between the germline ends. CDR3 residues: CASSLGQGPYNEQFF. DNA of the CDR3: TGCGCCAGCAGCTTGGGGCAGGGTCCCTACAATGAGCAGTTCTTC.

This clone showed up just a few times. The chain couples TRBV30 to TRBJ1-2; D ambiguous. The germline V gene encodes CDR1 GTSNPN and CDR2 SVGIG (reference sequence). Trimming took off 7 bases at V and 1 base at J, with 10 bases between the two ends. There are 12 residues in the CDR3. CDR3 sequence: CASATGNYGYTF. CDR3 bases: TGTGCCTCGGCGACGGGTAACTATGGCTACACCTTC.